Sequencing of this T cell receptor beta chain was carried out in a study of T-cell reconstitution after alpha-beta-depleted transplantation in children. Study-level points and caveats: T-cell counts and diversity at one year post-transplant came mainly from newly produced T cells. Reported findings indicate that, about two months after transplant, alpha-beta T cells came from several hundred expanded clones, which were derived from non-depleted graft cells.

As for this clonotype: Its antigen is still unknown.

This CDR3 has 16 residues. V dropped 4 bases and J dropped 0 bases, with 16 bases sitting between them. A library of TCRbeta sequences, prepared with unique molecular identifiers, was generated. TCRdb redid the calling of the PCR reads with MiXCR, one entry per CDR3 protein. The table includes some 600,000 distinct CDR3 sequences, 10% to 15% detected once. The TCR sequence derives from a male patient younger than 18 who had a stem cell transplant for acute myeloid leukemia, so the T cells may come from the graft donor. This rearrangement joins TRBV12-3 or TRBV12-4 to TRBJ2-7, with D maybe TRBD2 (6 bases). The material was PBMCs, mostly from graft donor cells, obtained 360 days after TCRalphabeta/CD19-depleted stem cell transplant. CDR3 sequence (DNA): TGTGCCAGCAGTTCCCTTGAGGAGGGACTCTCCTACGAGCAGTACTTC. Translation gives CASSSLEEGLSYEQYF.